Following are 21 T cell receptor beta chains from one sample sequenced in a study of cytomegalovirus exposure and HLA in healthy donors. Primers included in the PCR were 60 Vbeta and 13 Jbeta primers. Sequencing was performed with immunoSEQ multiplex PCR; in TCRdb, only in-frame clones are kept and a portion is missing. The sample lists about 110,000 clones, roughly 70% occurring once. Sequenced: PBMCs. These receptors all come from a male donor in good health and CMV-seropositive.

This clone was seen a handful of times. The rearrangement uses TRBV30 and TRBJ1-2, with a tentative D call TRBD1 (6 bases). V was shortened by 6 bases and J by 4 bases, with 18 bases between the two germline ends. Germline V gene data show CDR1 as GTSNPN and CDR2 as SVGIG (reference sequence). The CDR3 has 14 residues. Here the CDR3 reads CACSAGDTSYGYTF. In DNA form, the CDR3 reads TGTGCCTGTTCGGCCGGGGACACGTCCTATGGCTACACCTTC. The complete variable domain, with remaining parts taken from reference TRBV30 and TRBJ1-2, reads SQTIHQWPATLVQPVGSPLSLECTVEGTSNPNLYWYRQAAGRGLQLLFYSVGIGQISSEVPQNLSASRPQDRQFILSSKKLLLSDSGFYLCACSAGDTSYGYTFGSGTRLTVV.

The J gene is TRBJ2-2, the V gene TRBV11-1; 13 bases align to TRBD2. Germline V gives CDR1 SGHAT, CDR2 FQDESV (reference sequence). With V trimmed by 5 bases and J by 5 bases, 8 bases remained unmatched. The CDR3 runs 17 residues. CDR3: CASSPGLAGAFTGELFF. For the CDR3, the DNA is TGTGCCAGCAGCCCTGGACTAGCGGGAGCATTTACCGGGGAGCTGTTTTTT. Combining the CDR3 with reference TRBV11-1 and TRBJ2-2 gives the whole variable domain EAEVAQSPRYKITEKSQAVAFWCDPISGHATLYWYRQILGQGPELLVQFQDESVVDDSQLPKDRFSAERLKGVDSTLKIQPAELGDSAMYLCASSPGLAGAFTGELFFGEGSRLTVL.

This clone was seen more than once but under ten times. The rearrangement uses TRBV2 and TRBJ2-2; possible D gene TRBD1, 6 bases. V lost 7 bases to trimming and J lost 4 bases, with 10 bases between them. This CDR3 has 13 residues. The germline V gene encodes CDR1 SNHLY and CDR2 FYNNEI. The CDR3 here is CASNRELTGELFF. The CDR3 nucleotides read TGTGCCAGCAACAGGGAGCTCACCGGGGAGCTGTTTTTT.

The sample holds a few counts of this clone. This chain uses TRBV7-2 with TRBJ2-1, with a weak D call TRBD2 (5 bases). Trimming took 7 bases from V and 4 from J, leaving 11 bases between them. This CDR3 is built from 13 residues. Germline assignment: CDR1 SGHTA and CDR2 FQGNSA. The CDR3 DNA follows: TGTGCCAGCACCAGAGGGCAATACAATGAGCAGTTCTTC. It is translated as CASTRGQYNEQFF. Supplemented by reference TRBV7-2 and TRBJ2-1, the full variable domain reads GAGVSQSPSNKVTEKGKDVELRCDPISGHTALYWYRQSLGQGLEFLIYFQGNSAPDKSGLPSDRFSAERTGGSVSTLTIQRTQQEDSAVYLCASTRGQYNEQFFGPGTRLTVL.

This chain uses TRBV4-1 with TRBJ1-4; weak D call: TRBD1 (6 bases). The CDR3 is 16 amino acids. V was trimmed by 0 bases and J by 8 bases, leaving 16 bases between them. Germline loops: CDR1 MGHRA, CDR2 YSYEKL. In nucleotides, the CDR3 is TGCGCCAGCAGCCAAGACGGTGCGGGGGCGCGCGAAAAACTGTTTTTT. It is translated as CASSQDGAGAREKLFF.

The J gene is TRBJ1-5, the V gene TRBV5-1; D perhaps matches TRBD1 (5 bases). CDR3 length equals 15 residues. The germline V gene encodes CDR1 SGHRS and CDR2 YFSETQ. Trimming left V 4 bases short and J 6 bases short, with 17 bases between. CDR3 amino acids: CASSPGTGRSQPQHF. The CDR3, as DNA: TGCGCCAGCAGCCCAGGGACGGGGAGGTCTCAGCCCCAGCATTTT.

This chain joins TRBV7-2 and TRBJ1-1; the D gene is possibly TRBD1 (5 bases). Looked up from germline, CDR1 is SGHTA and CDR2 is FQGNSA. This CDR3 contains 13 residues. The V end was cut by 5 bases, the J end by 5 bases, with 12 bases between. The CDR3 region is CASSGALRTEAFF. CDR3 nucleotides: TGTGCCAGCAGCGGGGCCCTGAGGACTGAAGCTTTCTTT.

The chain carries TRBV7-6 and TRBJ2-7, with a possible D match to TRBD2 (6 bases). From germline, CDR1 is SGHVS and CDR2 FNYEAQ. The V end was cut by 1 base, the J end by 0 bases, with 10 bases between. This CDR3 spans 15 amino acids. CDR3 nucleotides: TGTGCCAGCAGCTTAGGGAGCGGGCCCTCCTACGAGCAGTACTTC. The encoded protein is CASSLGSGPSYEQYF.

This clone occurred once. The chain carries TRBV19 and TRBJ2-7, with 7 bases lining up with TRBD1. This CDR3 has 15 residues. V lost 3 bases, J lost 2 bases, and 7 bases stayed unmatched. In germline, CDR1 is LNHDA, CDR2 SQIVND (reference sequence). CDR3 DNA sequence: TGTGCCAGTAGTATCAACAGGGGCCATCCCTACGAGCAGTACTTC. Amino acid sequence: CASSINRGHPYEQYF.

This chain links TRBV19 with TRBJ1-2; tentatively, D is TRBD1 (6 bases). Germline-derived CDR1 and CDR2 are LNHDA and SQIVND (reference sequence). There are 14 residues in the CDR3. V dropped 2 bases and J dropped 4 bases, with 11 bases sitting between them. DNA of the CDR3: TGTGCCAGTAGTATACAACAGGGAACCTATGGCTACACCTTC. Encoded protein: CASSIQQGTYGYTF.

The rearrangement links TRBV7-6 to TRBJ2-2, with D tentatively TRBD2 (6 bases). Trimming removed 1 base at V and 2 bases at J, with 11 bases between. Germline CDR1 and CDR2: SGHVS and FNYEAQ. The CDR3 runs to 16 residues. The CDR3 reads CASSLVAEANTGELFF. DNA of the CDR3: TGTGCCAGCAGCTTAGTAGCGGAGGCCAACACCGGGGAGCTGTTTTTT.

The rearrangement links TRBV5-6 to TRBJ2-1, with 7 bases that match TRBD1. The V gene's germline CDR1 is SGHDT and CDR2 YYEEEE. After removal of 4 bases from V and 2 bases from J, the junction contained 3 bases not matched to a gene. This CDR3 region has 14 residues. CDR3 nucleotide sequence: TGTGCCAGCAGCCGGGGACAGACCTACAATGAGCAGTTCTTC. Its protein product is CASSRGQTYNEQFF.

The chain uses TRBV4-3 and TRBJ1-5; a weak D match, TRBD1 (5 bases). The CDR3 contains 19 residues. Germline CDR1 reads LGHNA; CDR2 reads YSLEER. V was clipped by 4 bases and J by 0 bases, with 22 bases between them. DNA for the CDR3: TGCGCCAGCAGCCCCTCATTGAGCGGGGCAGGGTTTAGCAATCAGCCCCAGCATTTT. Protein sequence: CASSPSLSGAGFSNQPQHF.

In its sample, this clone was seen once. CDR3: CASRSDLNTEAFF. CDR3 coding DNA: TGTGCCAGCAGGTCAGACTTGAACACTGAAGCTTTCTTT. The chain employs TRBV7-3 and TRBJ1-1; no clear D. The CDR3 runs 13 residues. From germline, CDR1 is SGHTA and CDR2 FQGTGA. Trimming removed 6 bases from V and 0 bases from J, with 8 bases in between.

J is TRBJ1-2 and V is TRBV5-4; D is perhaps TRBD1 (5 bases). CDR1 and CDR2 (germline): SGHNT, YYREEE (reference sequence). This CDR3 comprises 17 residues. V was pared by 4 bases and J by 0 bases, with 19 bases between. CDR3 region: CASSAGGLQGANYGYTF. In DNA, the CDR3 is TGTGCCAGCAGCGCTGGTGGTCTTCAGGGCGCTAACTATGGCTACACCTTC.

The count of this clone is one. For the CDR3, the DNA is TGTGCCAGCAGCTTACAGGGGGCCCGAATTTATAATTCACCCCTCCACTTT. Translated: CASSLQGARIYNSPLHF. This chain joins TRBV7-6 and TRBJ1-6, with 8 bases lining up with TRBD1. This CDR3 spans 17 amino acids. Germline V gives CDR1 SGHVS, CDR2 FNYEAQ. Losses at the gene ends were 2 bases for V and 4 bases for J; bases not matched to a gene: 7.

The chain links TRBV18 to TRBJ2-3; a weak D match, TRBD1 (5 bases). The CDR3 sequence is 14 residues long. From germline, CDR1 is KGHSH and CDR2 LQKENI. V was trimmed by 5 bases and J by 6 bases, leaving 15 bases between them. CDR3 sequence reads: CASSTTGRVDTQYF. The CDR3 region has the DNA TGTGCCAGCTCAACCACAGGAAGGGTGGATACGCAGTATTTT.

This clone was counted between two and nine times. This chain uses TRBV19 with TRBJ2-6; the D is unclear. With 7 bases removed from V and 3 bases from J, the gap between germline ends came to 7 bases. This CDR3 region has 13 residues. Germline CDR1 and CDR2: LNHDA and SQIVND (reference sequence). CDR3 in DNA: TGTGCCAGTAACATACATGGGGCCAACGTCCTGACTTTC. Protein sequence: CASNIHGANVLTF. The full variable domain, with the rest looked up from reference TRBV19 and TRBJ2-6, is DGGITQSPKYLFRKEGQNVTLSCEQNLNHDAMYWYRQDPGQGLRLIYYSQIVNDFQKGDIAEGYSVSREKKESFPLTVTSAQKNPTAFYLCASNIHGANVLTFGAGSRLTVL.

The rearrangement links TRBV28 to TRBJ2-1; the D gene is possibly TRBD2 (6 bases). CDR1 and CDR2 from the germline V gene are MDHEN and SYDVKM. Trimming took off 7 bases at V and 5 bases at J, with 15 bases between the two ends. The CDR3 has 14 residues. The CDR3 nucleotides read TGTGCCAGCATGACTGGGCCGGGGGACAATGAGCAGTTCTTC. Its translation: CASMTGPGDNEQFF.

This clone was detected a few times. The chain couples TRBV5-1 to TRBJ2-3, with TRBD2 identical over 7 bases. Germline CDR1 SGHRS, CDR2 YFSETQ. J gave up 6 bases and V 0 bases, and 13 bases lay outside the gene matches. This CDR3 is 17 amino acids long. In DNA form, the CDR3 reads TGCGCCAGCAGCTTGGCAGGCGGCGGGGGAGTCCGGGATACGCAGTATTTT. Encoded protein: CASSLAGGGGVRDTQYF. Using reference TRBV5-1 and TRBJ2-3 for the parts outside the CDR3, the full variable domain is KAGVTQTPRYLIKTRGQQVTLSCSPISGHRSVSWYQQTPGQGLQFLFEYFSETQRNKGNFPGRFSGRQFSNSRSEMNVSTLELGDSALYLCASSLAGGGGVRDTQYFGPGTRLTVL.

In DNA form, the CDR3 reads TGTGCCAGTAGTATGGCTACAGCCACCGGGGAGCTGTTTTTT. It translates to CASSMATATGELFF. V gene TRBV19 combines with J gene TRBJ2-2; the D is unclear. Germline loops: CDR1 LNHDA, CDR2 SQIVND (reference sequence). The germline V and J ends were trimmed by 3 bases and 4 bases, with 9 bases remaining between them. The CDR3 runs to 14 residues.